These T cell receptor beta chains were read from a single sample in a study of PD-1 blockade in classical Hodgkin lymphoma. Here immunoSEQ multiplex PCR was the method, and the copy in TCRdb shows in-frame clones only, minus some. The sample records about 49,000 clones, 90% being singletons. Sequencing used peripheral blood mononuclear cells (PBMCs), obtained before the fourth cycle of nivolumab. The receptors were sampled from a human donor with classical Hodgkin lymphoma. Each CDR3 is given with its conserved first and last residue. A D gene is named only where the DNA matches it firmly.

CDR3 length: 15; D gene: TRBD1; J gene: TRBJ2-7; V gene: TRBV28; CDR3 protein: CASSFGDRGSAGQYF
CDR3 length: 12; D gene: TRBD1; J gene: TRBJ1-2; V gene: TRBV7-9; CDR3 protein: CASSSRTGGYTF
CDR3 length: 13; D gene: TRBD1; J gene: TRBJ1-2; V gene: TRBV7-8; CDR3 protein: CASSIGGTTGYTF
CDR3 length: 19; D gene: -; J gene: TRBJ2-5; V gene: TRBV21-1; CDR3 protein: CASSKETGRLEPLQETQYF
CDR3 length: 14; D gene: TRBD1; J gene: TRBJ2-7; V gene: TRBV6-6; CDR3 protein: CASSYTGGKYEQYF
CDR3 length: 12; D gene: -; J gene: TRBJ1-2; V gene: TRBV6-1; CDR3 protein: CASSDWGQGYTF
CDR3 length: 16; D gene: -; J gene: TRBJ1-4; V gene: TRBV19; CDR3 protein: CASSMSPAGANEKLFF
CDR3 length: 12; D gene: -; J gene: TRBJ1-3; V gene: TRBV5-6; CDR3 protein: CASSLAGLAIYF
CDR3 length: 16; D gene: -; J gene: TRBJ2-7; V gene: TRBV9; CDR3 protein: CASSATVSRGSYEQYF
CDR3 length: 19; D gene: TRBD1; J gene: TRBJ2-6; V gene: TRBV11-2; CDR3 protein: CASSSPSGQGATGANVLTF
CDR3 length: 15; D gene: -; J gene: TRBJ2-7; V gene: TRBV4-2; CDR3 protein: CASSQEPMGPYEQYF
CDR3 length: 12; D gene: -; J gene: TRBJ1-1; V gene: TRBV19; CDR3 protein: CASSIIQGRAFF
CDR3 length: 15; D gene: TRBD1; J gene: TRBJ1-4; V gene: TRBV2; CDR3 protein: CASSDWDRQLEKLFF
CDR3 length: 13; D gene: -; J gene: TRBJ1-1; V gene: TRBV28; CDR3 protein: CASPRPGDTEAFF
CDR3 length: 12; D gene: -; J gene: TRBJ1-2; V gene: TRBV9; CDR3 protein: CASSTPNFGYTF
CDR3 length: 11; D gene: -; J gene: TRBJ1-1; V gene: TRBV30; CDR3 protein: CAWATWAEAFF
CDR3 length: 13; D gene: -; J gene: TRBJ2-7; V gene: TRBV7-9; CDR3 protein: CASSLNSLYEQYF
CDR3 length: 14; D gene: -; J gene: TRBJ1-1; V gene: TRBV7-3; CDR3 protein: CASRGEGGNTEAFF
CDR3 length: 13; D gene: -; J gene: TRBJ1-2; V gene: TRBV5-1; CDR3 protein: CASSEDGNYGYTF
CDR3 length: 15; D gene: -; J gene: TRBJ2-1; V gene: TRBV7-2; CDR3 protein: CASSLNGGGGSEQFF
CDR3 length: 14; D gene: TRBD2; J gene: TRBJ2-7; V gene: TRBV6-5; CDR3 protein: CASSLGTKYYEQYF
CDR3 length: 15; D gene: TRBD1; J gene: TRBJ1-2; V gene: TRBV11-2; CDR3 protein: CASSFTPRDRDGYTF
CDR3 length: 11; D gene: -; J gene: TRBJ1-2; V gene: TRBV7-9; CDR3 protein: CASSNSYGYTF
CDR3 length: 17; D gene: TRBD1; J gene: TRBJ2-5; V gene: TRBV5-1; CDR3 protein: CASSLPRDSLIQETQYF
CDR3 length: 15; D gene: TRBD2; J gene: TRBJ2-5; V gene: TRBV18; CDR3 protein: CASSWSSGFWETQYF
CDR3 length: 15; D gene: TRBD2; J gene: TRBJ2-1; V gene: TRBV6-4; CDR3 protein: CASSDSSSGDNEQFF
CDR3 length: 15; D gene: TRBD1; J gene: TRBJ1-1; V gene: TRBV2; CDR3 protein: CASRTRDSMNTEAFF
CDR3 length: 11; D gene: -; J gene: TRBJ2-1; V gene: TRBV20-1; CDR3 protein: CSASSLGEQFF
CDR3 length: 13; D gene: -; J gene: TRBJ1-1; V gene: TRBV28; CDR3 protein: CASNKQVPEEAFF
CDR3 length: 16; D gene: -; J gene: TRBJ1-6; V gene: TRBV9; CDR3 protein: CASSVGGVPRASPLHF
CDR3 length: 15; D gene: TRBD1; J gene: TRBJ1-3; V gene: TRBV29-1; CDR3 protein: CSVGDRFLSGNTIYF
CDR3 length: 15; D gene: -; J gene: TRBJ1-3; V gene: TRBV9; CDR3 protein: CASSARTASGNTIYF
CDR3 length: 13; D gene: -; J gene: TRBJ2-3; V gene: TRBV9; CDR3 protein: CASSVVSTDTQYF
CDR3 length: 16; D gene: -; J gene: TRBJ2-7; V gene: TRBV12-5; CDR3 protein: CASGLVLGSSSYEQYF
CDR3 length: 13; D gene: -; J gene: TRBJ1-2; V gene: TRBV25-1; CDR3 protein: CASGLHGAGGYTF
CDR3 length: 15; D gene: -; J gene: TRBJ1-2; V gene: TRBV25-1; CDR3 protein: CASSDRHQGGYGYTF
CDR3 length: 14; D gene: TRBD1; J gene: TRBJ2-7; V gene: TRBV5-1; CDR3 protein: CASSGTGHTYEQYF
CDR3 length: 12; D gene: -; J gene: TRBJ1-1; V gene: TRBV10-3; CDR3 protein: CAISGGGFEAFF
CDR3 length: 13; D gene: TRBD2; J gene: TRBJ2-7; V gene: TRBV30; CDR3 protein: CAWNLAGVGEQYF
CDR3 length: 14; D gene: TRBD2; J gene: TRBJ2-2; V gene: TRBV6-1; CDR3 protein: CASSGLADTGELFF
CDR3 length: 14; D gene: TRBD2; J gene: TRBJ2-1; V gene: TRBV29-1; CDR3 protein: CSVVLAGGPTKQFF
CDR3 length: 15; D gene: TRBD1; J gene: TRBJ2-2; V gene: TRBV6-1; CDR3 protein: CASSRSTGPTGELFF
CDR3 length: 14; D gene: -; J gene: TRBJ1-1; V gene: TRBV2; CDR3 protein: CASNTIWRLTEAFF
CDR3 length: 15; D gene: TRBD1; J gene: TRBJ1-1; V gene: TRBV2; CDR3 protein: CASSWTGGAGAEAFF
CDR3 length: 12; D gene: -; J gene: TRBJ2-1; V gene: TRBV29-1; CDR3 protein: CRVGESYNEQFF
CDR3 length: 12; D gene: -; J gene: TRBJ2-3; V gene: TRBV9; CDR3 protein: CASSPSTDTQYF
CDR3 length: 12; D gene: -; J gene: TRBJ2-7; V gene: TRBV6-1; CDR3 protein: CASSHPLIEQYF
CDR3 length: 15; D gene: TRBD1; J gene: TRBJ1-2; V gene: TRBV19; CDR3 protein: CASSILQGATYGYTF
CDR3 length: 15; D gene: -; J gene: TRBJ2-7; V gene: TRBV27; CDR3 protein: CASSTSGLADYEQYF
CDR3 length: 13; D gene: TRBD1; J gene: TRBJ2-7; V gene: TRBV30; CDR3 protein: CAWSRGGGYEQYF